A selection of T cell receptor beta chains follows, all from one sample in a study of a mutant IDH1 vaccine in newly diagnosed glioma. Libraries were prepared by immunoSEQ multiplex PCR; TCRdb keeps only in-frame clonotypes and omits some of them. Among some 60,000 clones listed, under 90% were seen once. These receptors' antigens are unknown. The source was PBMCs, collected from a glioma patient whose treatment included an IDH1 peptide vaccine. The receptors shown here come from a man younger than 45 with glioma. Each CDR3 is given with its conserved first and last residue. The D gene is left open where the match is weak. Rows give clone size only sometimes, using once, few, many, or a class for an expanded clone.

V gene,clone size,J gene,D gene,CDR3 protein,CDR3 DNA
TRBV10-3,-,TRBJ2-7,-,CAISPGEDFWGYEQYF,TGTGCCATCAGCCCCGGGGAGGACTTCTGGGGGTACGAGCAGTACTTC
TRBV25-1,-,TRBJ1-1,-,CASSPGGNEAFF,TGTGCCAGCAGTCCCGGTGGCAATGAAGCTTTCTTT
TRBV7-6,-,TRBJ1-1,-,CASSLARGRLTEAFF,TGTGCCAGCAGCTTAGCTCGTGGGAGATTGACTGAAGCTTTCTTT
TRBV6-5,-,TRBJ2-3,-,CASTNSEQQYF,TGTGCCAGCACCAACAGCGAACAGCAGTATTTT
TRBV13,-,TRBJ2-7,-,CASRLQGTEQYF,TGTGCCAGCAGATTACAGGGTACCGAGCAGTACTTC
TRBV6-4,-,TRBJ2-3,-,CASSEWDKDTQYF,TGTGCCAGCAGTGAGTGGGACAAGGATACGCAGTATTTT
TRBV9,-,TRBJ2-7,-,CASSVGGRTNAEQYF,TGTGCCAGCAGCGTAGGGGGGAGGACGAATGCCGAGCAGTACTTC
TRBV27,-,TRBJ2-1,TRBD2,CASSPGLAGVIGEQFF,TGTGCCAGCAGTCCAGGACTAGCGGGAGTGATAGGTGAGCAGTTCTTC
TRBV20-1,-,TRBJ2-1,-,CSARTVLEQFF,TGCAGTGCTCGGACCGTCCTGGAGCAGTTCTTC
TRBV4-2,-,TRBJ2-7,-,CASSPDNGYEQYF,TGTGCCAGCAGCCCGGACAACGGCTACGAGCAGTACTTC
TRBV9,-,TRBJ1-2,TRBD1,CASSVGTGASRGYTF,TGTGCCAGCAGCGTAGGGACAGGGGCTTCTCGGGGCTACACCTTC
TRBV27,-,TRBJ2-2,TRBD2,CASSLISGGFGELFF,TGTGCCAGCAGTCTCATAAGCGGGGGGTTTGGGGAGCTGTTTTTT
TRBV28,-,TRBJ1-5,-,CAHREGGNQPQHF,TGTGCGCACCGAGAGGGCGGCAATCAGCCCCAGCATTTT
TRBV2,-,TRBJ2-7,-,CASSEDLGEQYF,TGTGCCAGCAGTGAAGACCTCGGCGAGCAGTACTTC
TRBV7-2,-,TRBJ2-5,-,CASHSTGTQETQYF,TGTGCCAGCCATAGCACAGGGACCCAAGAGACCCAGTACTTC
TRBV5-4,-,TRBJ2-7,-,CASSFSGTRNEQYF,TGTGCCAGCAGCTTCTCCGGGACACGAAACGAGCAGTACTTC
TRBV5-4,-,TRBJ1-2,TRBD1,CASSTRQGGDYGYTF,TGTGCCAGCAGCACCCGACAGGGAGGTGACTATGGCTACACCTTC
TRBV7-8,few,TRBJ2-7,-,CASSQQGGGSYEQYF,TGTGCCAGCAGCCAACAGGGGGGGGGCTCCTACGAGCAGTACTTC
TRBV9,-,TRBJ2-3,-,CASSVDADTQYF,TGTGCCAGCAGCGTAGATGCGGATACGCAGTATTTT
TRBV2,once,TRBJ2-3,TRBD2,CASSTLLAGDSTDTQYF,TGTGCCAGCAGCACTCTACTAGCGGGAGATAGCACAGATACGCAGTATTTT
TRBV6-5,-,TRBJ2-7,-,CASESGTTYEQYF,TGTGCCAGCGAATCCGGGACCACCTACGAGCAGTACTTC
TRBV27,-,TRBJ1-4,-,CASSLWGRSGFEKLFF,TGTGCCAGCAGTTTATGGGGCAGGAGCGGATTTGAAAAACTGTTTTTT
TRBV7-9,-,TRBJ1-1,-,CASSLPQQGRNTEAFF,TGTGCCAGCAGCCTGCCCCAGCAGGGACGAAACACTGAAGCTTTCTTT
TRBV9,-,TRBJ2-1,-,CASAGNEQFF,TGTGCCAGCGCCGGGAATGAGCAGTTCTTC
TRBV7-9,-,TRBJ2-7,-,CASSYTQGGHEQYF,TGTGCCAGCAGCTACACACAGGGGGGGCACGAGCAGTACTTC
TRBV19,-,TRBJ1-2,-,CASSIEDRPTYGYTF,TGTGCCAGTAGTATAGAGGATCGACCCACCTATGGCTACACCTTC
TRBV9,-,TRBJ1-3,-,CASSVDGLNTIYF,TGTGCCAGCAGCGTAGATGGGTTAAACACCATATATTTT
TRBV19,-,TRBJ2-1,-,CASNKQPGLPVNEQFF,TGTGCCAGTAACAAACAGCCGGGACTCCCAGTCAATGAGCAGTTCTTC
TRBV28,-,TRBJ2-5,-,CASSLGGWEETQYF,TGTGCCAGCAGTTTGGGCGGATGGGAGGAGACCCAGTACTTC
TRBV11-2,-,TRBJ2-7,-,CASSQIYEQYF,TGTGCCAGCAGCCAAATCTACGAGCAGTACTTC
TRBV11-2,-,TRBJ1-5,-,CASSPGDRQPQHF,TGTGCCAGCAGCCCAGGGGACCGCCAGCCCCAGCATTTT
TRBV30,-,TRBJ1-2,-,CAWSVAGLWGYTF,TGTGCCTGGAGTGTAGCAGGGCTTTGGGGCTACACCTTC
TRBV11-2,-,TRBJ2-7,-,CASSLFTGRSSYEQYF,TGTGCCAGCAGCTTATTTACGGGACGGTCCTCCTACGAGCAGTACTTC
TRBV5-1,-,TRBJ1-4,TRBD1,CASSLGQGAEKLFF,TGCGCCAGCAGCCTTGGACAGGGGGCAGAGAAACTGTTTTTT
TRBV2,-,TRBJ1-6,TRBD1,CASSEGQFNSPLHF,TGTGCCAGCAGTGAGGGACAGTTTAATTCACCCCTCCACTTT
TRBV5-1,once,TRBJ2-5,TRBD1,CASSWGTGRPARETQYF,TGCGCCAGCAGCTGGGGGACAGGGAGGCCGGCACGGGAGACCCAGTACTTC
TRBV7-8,-,TRBJ1-5,-,CASSLGRGGLYSNQPQHF,TGTGCCAGCAGCTTAGGGAGGGGTGGCCTCTATAGCAATCAGCCCCAGCATTTT
TRBV11-2,-,TRBJ2-7,-,CASSLETGAGWVEQYF,TGTGCCAGCAGCTTAGAGACAGGCGCGGGATGGGTCGAGCAGTACTTC
TRBV9,-,TRBJ1-3,TRBD1,CASSVGGQGFSDTIYF,TGTGCCAGCAGCGTAGGTGGACAGGGGTTTTCGGACACCATATATTTT
TRBV28,-,TRBJ2-1,TRBD2,CASSQASGSGGEQFF,TGTGCCAGCAGCCAGGCTAGCGGGTCTGGGGGGGAGCAGTTCTTC
TRBV9,once,TRBJ2-1,-,CASSVAPQGEQFF,TGTGCCAGCAGCGTAGCACCGCAGGGTGAGCAGTTCTTC